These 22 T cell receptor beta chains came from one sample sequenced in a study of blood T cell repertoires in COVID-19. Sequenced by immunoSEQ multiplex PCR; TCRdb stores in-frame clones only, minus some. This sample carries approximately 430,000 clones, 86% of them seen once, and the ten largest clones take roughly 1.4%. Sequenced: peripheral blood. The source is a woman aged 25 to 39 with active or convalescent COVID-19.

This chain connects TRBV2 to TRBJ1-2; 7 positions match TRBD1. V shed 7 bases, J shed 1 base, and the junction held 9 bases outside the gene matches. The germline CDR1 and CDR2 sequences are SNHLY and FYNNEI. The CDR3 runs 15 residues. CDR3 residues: CASTRQGNFNYGYTF. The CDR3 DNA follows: TGTGCCAGCACCCGACAGGGTAACTTTAACTATGGCTACACCTTC.

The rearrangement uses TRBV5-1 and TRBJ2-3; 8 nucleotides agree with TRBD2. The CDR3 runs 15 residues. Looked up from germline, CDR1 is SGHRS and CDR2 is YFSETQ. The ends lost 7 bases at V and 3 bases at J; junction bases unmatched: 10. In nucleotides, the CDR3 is TGCGCCAGCGCCCAGTTTAGCGGGGAAACAGATACGCAGTATTTT. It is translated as CASAQFSGETDTQYF.

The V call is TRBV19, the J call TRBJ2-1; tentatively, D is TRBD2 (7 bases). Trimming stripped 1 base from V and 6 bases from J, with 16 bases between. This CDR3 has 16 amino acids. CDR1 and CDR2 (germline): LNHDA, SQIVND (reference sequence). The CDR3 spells CASSIVGGAVGNEQFF. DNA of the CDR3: TGTGCCAGTAGTATAGTTGGGGGGGCTGTCGGCAATGAGCAGTTCTTC.

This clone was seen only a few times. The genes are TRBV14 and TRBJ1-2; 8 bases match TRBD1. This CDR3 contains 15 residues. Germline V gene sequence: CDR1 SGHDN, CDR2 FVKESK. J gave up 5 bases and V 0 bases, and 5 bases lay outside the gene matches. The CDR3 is CASSQDRQGAYGYTF. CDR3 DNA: TGTGCCAGCAGCCAAGATCGGCAGGGGGCATATGGCTACACCTTC.

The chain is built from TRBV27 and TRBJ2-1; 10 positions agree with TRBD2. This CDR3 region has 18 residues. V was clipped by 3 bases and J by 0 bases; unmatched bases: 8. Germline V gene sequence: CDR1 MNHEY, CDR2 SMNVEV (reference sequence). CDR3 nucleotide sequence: TGTGCCAGCAGTTTGGTGGCTAGCGGGAGTAGCTCCTACAATGAGCAGTTCTTC. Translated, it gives CASSLVASGSSSYNEQFF.

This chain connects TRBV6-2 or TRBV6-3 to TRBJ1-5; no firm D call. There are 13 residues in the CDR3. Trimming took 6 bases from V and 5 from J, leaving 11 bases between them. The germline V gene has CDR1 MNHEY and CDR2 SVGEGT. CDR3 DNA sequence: TGTGCCAGCAGCCCGCGGAAGGATCAGCCCCAGCATTTT. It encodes CASSPRKDQPQHF.

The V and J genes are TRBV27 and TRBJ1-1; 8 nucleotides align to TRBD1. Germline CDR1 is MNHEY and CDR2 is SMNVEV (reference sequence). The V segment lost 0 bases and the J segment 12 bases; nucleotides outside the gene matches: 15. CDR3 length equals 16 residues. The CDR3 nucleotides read TGTGCCAGCAGTTTATCGGGGGCAGGGGGCTTTATCCAACCTTTCTTT. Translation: CASSLSGAGGFIQPFF.

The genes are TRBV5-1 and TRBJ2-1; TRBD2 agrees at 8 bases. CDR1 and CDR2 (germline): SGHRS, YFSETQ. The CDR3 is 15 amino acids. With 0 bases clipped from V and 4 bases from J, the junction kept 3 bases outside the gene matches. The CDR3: CASSLVSSGYNEQFF. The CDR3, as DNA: TGCGCCAGCAGCTTGGTGTCTAGCGGGTACAATGAGCAGTTCTTC.

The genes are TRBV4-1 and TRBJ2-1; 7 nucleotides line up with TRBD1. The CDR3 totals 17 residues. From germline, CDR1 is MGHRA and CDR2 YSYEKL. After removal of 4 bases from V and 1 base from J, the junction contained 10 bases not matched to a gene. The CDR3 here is CASSRSPTGQSYNEQFF. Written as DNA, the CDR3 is TGCGCCAGCAGCCGATCCCCTACGGGACAGTCCTACAATGAGCAGTTCTTC.

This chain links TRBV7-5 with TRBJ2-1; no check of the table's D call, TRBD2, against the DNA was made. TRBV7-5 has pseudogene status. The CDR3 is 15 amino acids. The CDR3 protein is CVRSQSGCSYNEQFF. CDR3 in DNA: TGTGTCAGAAGCCAGAGCGGATGCTCCTACAATGAGCAGTTCTTC.

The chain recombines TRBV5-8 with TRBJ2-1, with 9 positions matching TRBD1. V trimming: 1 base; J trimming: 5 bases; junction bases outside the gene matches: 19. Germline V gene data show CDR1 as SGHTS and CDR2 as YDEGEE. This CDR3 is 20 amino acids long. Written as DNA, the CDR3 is TGTGCCAGCAGCTTGAATAGGAGAGGGCCTGGACAGGGGCACCACAATGAGCAGTTCTTC. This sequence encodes CASSLNRRGPGQGHHNEQFF.

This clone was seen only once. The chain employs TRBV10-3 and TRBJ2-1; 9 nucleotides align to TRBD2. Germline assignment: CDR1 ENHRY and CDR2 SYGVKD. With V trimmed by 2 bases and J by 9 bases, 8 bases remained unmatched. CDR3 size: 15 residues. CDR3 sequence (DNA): TGTGCCATCAGTGAGCCTCTAGCGGGAAGGGCTGAGCAGTTCTTC. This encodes CAISEPLAGRAEQFF.

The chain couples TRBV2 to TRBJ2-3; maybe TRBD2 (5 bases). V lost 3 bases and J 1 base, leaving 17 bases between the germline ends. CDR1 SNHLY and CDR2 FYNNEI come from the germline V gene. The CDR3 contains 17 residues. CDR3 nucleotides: TGTGCCAGCAGTGACTTCGGAGGTAGCCCCCGCACAGATACGCAGTATTTT. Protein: CASSDFGGSPRTDTQYF.

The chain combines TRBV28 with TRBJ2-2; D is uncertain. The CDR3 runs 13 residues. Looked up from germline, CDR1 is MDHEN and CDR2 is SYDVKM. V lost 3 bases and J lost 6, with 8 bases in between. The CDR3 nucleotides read TGTGCCAGCAGTTTTTCACTCCCCGGGGAGCTGTTTTTT. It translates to CASSFSLPGELFF. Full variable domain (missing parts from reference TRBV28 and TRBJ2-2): DVKVTQSSRYLVKRTGEKVFLECVQDMDHENMFWYRQDPGLGLRLIYFSYDVKMKEKGDIPEGYSVSREKKERFSLILESASTNQTSMYLCASSFSLPGELFFGEGSRLTVL.

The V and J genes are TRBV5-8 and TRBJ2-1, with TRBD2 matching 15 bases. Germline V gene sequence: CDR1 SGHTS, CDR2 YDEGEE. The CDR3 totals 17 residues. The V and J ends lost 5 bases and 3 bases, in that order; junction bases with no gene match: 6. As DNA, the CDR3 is TGTGCCAGCAGTCCAGGACTAGCGGGAGGGAACTACAATGAGCAGTTCTTC. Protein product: CASSPGLAGGNYNEQFF.

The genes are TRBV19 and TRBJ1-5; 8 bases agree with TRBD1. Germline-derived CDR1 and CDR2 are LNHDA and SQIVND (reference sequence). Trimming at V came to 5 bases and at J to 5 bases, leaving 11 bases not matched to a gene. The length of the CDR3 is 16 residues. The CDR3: CASSGTGEWGHQPQHF. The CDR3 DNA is TGTGCCAGTAGTGGGACAGGTGAATGGGGGCATCAGCCCCAGCATTTT.

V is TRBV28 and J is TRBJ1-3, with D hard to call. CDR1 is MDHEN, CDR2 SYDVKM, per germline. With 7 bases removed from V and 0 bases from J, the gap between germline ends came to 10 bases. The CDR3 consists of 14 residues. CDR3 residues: CASTATDSGNTIYF. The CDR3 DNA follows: TGTGCCAGCACCGCGACTGACTCTGGAAACACCATATATTTT. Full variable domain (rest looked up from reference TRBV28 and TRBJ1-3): DVKVTQSSRYLVKRTGEKVFLECVQDMDHENMFWYRQDPGLGLRLIYFSYDVKMKEKGDIPEGYSVSREKKERFSLILESASTNQTSMYLCASTATDSGNTIYFGEGSWLTVV.

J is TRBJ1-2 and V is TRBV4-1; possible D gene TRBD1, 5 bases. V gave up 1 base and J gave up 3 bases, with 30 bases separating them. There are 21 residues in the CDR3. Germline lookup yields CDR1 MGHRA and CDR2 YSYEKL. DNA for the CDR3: TGCGCCAGCAGCCAAGTACGAATTCAAAATGGAAAACAGGTTTTTGACTATGGCTACACCTTC. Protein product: CASSQVRIQNGKQVFDYGYTF.

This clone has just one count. The CDR3: CASSFSGEAGRGTQYF. The DNA for the CDR3 is TGTGCCAGCAGCTTTTCCGGGGAGGCCGGGCGGGGTACGCAGTATTTT. The V gene is TRBV7-9, the J gene TRBJ2-3, with a possible D match to TRBD2 (6 bases). Between the trimmed V and J ends, which lost 3 bases and 8 bases, there was a span of 21 bases. Germline CDR1 SEHNR, CDR2 FQNEAQ (reference sequence). CDR3 size: 16 residues.

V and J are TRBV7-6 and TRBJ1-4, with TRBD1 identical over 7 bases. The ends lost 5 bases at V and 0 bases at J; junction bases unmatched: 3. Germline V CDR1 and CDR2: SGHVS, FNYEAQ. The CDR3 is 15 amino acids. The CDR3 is CASSQQGSTNEKLFF. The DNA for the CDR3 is TGTGCCAGCAGCCAACAGGGGTCAACTAATGAAAAACTGTTTTTT.

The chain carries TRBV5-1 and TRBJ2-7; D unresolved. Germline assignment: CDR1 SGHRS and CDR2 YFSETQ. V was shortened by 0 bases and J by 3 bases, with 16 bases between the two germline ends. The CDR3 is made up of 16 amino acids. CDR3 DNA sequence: TGCGCCAGCAGCTTGGTGGTGGAGCCCCACTACTACGAGCAGTACTTC. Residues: CASSLVVEPHYYEQYF.

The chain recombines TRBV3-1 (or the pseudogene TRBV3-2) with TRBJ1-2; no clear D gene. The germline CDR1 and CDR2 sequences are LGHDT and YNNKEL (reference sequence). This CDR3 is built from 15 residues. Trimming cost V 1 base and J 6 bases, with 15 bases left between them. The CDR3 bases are TGTGCCAGCAGCCAAGGAAGGAGGGTTCCCGATGGCTACACCTTC. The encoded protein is CASSQGRRVPDGYTF.